The clone carrying this T cell receptor beta chain was seen repeatedly, ten times or more. Its antigen is undetermined. A second PCR of about 6 to 12 cycles used a sample-barcoded 5' primer and a J-beta primer mix. Each cDNA was tagged by a template-switch adaptor containing 12 random nucleotides. Each CDR3 protein gets one entry after TCRdb re-called the 5' RACE reads with MiXCR. The sample consists of approximately 700,000 distinct CDR3 sequences, roughly 32% of them appearing once. Looked up from germline, CDR1 is SGHAT and CDR2 is FQNNGV. J gave up 2 bases and V 6 bases, and 6 bases lay outside the gene matches. The CDR3 runs to 14 residues. The data derive from a study of blood T cells in healthy people across ages. Study-wide points: Higher diversity and more naive CD4+ cells were features of long-lived donors, compared to aged donors.

This TCR was sampled from a woman of 80 years or more in good health. The rearrangement joins TRBV11-2 to TRBJ2-5; 7 bases match TRBD1. Sequencing used blood. CDR3 coding DNA: TGTGCCAGCAGTTCTCCAGGGGGACAAGAGACCCAGTACTTC. Its protein is CASSSPGGQETQYF.